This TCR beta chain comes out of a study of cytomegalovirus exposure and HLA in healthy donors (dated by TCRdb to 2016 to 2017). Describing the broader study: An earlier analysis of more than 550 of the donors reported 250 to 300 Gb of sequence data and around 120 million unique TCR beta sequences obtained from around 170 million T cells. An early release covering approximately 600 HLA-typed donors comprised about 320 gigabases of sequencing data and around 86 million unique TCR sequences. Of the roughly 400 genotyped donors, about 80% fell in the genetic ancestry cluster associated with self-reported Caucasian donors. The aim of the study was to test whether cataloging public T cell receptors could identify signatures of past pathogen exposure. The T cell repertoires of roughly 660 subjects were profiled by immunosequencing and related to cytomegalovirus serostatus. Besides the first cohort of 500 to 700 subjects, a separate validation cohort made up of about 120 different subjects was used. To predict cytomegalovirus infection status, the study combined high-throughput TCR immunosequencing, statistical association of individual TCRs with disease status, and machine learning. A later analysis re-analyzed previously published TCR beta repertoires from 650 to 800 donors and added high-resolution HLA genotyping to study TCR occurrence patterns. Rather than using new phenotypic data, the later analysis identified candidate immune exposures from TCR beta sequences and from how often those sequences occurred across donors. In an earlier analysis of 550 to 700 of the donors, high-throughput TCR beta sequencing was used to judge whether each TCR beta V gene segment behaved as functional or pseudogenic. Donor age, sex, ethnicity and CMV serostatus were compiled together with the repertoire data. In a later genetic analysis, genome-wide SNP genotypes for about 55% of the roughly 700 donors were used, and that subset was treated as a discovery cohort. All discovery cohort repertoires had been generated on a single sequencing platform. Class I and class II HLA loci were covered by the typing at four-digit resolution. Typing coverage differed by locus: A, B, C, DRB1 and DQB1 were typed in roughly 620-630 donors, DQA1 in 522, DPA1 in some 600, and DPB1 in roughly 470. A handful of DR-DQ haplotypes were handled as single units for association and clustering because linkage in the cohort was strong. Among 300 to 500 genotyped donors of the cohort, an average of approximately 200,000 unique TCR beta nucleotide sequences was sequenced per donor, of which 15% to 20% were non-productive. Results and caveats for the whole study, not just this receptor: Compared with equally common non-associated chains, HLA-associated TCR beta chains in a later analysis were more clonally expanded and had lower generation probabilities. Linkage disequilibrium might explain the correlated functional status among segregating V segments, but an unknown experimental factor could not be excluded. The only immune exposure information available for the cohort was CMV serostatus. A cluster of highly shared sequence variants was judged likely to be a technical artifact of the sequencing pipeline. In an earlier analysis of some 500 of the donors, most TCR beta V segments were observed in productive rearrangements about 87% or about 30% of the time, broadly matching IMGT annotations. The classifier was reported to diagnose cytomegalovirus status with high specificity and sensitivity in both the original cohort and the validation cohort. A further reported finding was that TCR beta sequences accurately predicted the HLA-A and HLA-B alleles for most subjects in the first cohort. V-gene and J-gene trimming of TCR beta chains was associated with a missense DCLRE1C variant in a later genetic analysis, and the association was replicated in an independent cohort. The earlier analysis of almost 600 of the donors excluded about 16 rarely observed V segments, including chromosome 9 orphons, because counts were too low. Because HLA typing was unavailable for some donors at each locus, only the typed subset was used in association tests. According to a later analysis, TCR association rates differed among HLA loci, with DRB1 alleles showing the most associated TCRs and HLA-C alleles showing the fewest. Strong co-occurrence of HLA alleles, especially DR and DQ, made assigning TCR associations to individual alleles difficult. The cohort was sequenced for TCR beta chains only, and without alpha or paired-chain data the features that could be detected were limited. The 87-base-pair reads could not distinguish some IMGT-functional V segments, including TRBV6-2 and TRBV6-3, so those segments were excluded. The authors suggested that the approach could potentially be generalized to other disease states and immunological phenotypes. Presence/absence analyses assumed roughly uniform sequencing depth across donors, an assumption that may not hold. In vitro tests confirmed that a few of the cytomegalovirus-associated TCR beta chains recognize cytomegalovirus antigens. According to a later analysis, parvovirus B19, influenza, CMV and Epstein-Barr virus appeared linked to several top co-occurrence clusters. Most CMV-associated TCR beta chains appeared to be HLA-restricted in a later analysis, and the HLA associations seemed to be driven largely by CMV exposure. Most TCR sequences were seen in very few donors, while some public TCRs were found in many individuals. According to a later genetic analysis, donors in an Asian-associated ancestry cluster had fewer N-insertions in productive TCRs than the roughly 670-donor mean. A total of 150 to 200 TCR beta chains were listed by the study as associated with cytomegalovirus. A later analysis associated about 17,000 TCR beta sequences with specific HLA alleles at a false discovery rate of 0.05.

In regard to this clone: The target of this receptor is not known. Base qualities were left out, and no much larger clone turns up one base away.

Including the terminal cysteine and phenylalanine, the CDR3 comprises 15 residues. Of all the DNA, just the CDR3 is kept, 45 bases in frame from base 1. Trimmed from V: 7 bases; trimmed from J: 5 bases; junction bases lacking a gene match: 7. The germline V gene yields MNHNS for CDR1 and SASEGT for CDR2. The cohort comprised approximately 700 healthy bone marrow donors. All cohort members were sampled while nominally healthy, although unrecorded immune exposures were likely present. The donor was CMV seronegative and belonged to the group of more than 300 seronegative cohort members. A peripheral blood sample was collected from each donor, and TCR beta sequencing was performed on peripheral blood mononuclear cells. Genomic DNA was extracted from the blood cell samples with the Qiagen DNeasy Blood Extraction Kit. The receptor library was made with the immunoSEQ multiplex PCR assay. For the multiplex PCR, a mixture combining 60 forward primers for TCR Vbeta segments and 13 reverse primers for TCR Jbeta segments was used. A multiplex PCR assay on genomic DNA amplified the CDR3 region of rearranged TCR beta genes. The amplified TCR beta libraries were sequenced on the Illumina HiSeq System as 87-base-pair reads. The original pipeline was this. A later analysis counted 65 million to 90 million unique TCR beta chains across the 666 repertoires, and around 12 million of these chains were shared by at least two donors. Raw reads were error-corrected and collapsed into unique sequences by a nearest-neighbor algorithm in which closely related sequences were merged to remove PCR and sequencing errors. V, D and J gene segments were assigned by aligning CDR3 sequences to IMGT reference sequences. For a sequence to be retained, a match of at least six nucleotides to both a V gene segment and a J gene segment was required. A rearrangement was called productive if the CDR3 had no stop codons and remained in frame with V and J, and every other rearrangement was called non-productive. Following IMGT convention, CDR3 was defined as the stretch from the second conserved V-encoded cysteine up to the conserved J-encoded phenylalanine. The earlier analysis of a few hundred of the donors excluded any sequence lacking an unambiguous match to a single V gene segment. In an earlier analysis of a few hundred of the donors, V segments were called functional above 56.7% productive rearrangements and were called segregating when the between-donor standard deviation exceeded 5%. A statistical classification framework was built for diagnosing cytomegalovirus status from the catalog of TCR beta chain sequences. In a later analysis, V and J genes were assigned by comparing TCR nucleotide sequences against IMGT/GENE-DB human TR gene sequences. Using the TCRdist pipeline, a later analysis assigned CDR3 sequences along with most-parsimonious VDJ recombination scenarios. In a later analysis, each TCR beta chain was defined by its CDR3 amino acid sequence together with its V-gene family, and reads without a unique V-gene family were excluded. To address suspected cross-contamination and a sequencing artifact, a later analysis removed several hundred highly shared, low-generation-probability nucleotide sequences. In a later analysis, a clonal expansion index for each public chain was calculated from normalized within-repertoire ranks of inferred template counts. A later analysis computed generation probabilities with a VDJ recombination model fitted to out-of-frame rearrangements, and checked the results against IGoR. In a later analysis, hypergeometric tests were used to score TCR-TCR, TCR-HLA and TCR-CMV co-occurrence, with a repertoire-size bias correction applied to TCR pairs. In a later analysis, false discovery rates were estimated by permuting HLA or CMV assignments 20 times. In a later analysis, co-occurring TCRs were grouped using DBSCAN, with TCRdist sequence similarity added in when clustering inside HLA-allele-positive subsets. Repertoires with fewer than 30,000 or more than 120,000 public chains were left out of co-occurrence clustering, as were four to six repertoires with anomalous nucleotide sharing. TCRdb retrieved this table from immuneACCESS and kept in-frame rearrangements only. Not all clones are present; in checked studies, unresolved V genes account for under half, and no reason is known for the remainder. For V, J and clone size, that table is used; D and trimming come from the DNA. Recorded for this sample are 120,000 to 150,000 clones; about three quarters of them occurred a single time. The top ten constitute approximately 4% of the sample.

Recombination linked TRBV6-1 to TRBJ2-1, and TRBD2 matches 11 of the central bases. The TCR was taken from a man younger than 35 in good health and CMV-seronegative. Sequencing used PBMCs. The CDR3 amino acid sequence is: CASKLAGELNNEQFF. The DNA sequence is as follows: TGTGCCAGCAAACTAGCGGGAGAGCTAAACAATGAGCAGTTCTTC.